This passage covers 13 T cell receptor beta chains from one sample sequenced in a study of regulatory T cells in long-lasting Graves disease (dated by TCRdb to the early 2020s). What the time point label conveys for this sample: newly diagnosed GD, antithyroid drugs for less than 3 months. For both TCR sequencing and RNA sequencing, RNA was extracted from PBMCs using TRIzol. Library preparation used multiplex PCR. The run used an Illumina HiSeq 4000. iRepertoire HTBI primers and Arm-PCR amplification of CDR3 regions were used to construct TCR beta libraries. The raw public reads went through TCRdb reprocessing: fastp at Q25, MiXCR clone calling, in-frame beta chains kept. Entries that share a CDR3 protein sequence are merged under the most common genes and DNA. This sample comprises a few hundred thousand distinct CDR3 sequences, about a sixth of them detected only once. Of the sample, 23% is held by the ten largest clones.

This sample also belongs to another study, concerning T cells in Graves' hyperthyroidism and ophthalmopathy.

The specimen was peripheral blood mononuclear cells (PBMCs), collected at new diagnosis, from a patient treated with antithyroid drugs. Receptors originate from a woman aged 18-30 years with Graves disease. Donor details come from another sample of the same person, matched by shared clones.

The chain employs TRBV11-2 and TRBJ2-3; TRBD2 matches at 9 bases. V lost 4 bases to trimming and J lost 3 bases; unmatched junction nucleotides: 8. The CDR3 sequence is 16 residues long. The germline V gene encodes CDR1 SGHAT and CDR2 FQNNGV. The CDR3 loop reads CASSSTSGKRTDTQYF. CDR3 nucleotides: TGTGCCAGCAGCTCGACTAGCGGTAAACGGACAGATACGCAGTATTTT.

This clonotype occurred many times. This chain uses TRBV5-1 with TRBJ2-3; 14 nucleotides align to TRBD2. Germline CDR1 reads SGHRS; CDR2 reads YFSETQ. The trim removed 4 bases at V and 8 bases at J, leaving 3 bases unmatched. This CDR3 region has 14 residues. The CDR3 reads CASSPGTSGSTQYF. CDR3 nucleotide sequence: TGCGCCAGCAGCCCGGGGACTAGCGGGAGTACGCAGTATTTT.

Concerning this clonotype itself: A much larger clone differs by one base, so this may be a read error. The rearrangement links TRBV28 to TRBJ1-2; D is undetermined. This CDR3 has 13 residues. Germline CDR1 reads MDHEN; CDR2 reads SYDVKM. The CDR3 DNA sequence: TGTGCCAGCAGTTTGTCAGCCAACTCTGGCTACACCTTC. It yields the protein CASSLSANSGYTF.

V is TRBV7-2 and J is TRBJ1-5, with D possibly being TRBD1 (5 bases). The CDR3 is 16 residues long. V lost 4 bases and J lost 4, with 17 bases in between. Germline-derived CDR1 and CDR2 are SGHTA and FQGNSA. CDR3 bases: TGTGCCAGCAGCTCTACGATTGGGGCAGGGAATCAGCCCCAGCATTTT. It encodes CASSSTIGAGNQPQHF. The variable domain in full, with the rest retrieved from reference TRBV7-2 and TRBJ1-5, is GAGVSQSPSNKVTEKGKDVELRCDPISGHTALYWYRQSLGQGLEFLIYFQGNSAPDKSGLPSDRFSAERTGGSVSTLTIQRTQQEDSAVYLCASSSTIGAGNQPQHFGDGTRLSIL.

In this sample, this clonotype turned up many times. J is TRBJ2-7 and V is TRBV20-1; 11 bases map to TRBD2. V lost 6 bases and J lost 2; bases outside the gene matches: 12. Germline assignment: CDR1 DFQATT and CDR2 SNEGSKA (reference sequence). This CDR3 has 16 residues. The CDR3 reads CSAARGTSGGPYEQYF. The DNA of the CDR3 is TGCAGTGCGGCCAGGGGCACTAGCGGGGGACCCTACGAGCAGTACTTC.

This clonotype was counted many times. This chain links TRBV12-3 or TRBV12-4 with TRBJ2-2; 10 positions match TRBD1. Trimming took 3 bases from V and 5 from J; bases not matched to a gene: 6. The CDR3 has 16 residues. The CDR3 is CASSFRQGAGTGELFF. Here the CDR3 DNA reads TGTGCCAGCAGTTTTAGACAGGGGGCAGGAACCGGGGAGCTGTTTTTT.

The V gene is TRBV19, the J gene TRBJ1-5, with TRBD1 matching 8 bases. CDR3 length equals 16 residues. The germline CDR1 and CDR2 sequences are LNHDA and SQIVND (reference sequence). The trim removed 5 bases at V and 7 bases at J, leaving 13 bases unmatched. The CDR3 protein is CASSSTGAVFGQPQHF. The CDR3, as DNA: TGTGCCAGTAGTTCGACAGGGGCCGTGTTTGGACAGCCCCAGCATTTT.

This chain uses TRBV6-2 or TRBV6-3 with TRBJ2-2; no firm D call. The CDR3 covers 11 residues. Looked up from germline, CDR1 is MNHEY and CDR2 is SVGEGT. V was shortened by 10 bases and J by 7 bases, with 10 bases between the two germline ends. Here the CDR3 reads CATLVGGELFF. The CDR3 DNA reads TGTGCCACCTTGGTGGGCGGGGAGCTGTTTTTT.

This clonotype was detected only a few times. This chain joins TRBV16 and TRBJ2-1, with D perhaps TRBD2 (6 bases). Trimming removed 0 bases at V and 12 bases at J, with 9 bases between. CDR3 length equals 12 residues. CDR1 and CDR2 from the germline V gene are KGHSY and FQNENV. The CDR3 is CASSQSEGRQFF. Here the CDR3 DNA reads TGTGCCAGCAGCCAATCGGAGGGGCGGCAGTTCTTC.

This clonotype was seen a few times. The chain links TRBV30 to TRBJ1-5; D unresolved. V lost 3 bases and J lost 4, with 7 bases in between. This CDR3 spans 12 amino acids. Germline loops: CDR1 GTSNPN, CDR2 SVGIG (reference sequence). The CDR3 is CAWSAENQPQHF. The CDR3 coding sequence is TGTGCCTGGAGCGCAGAAAATCAGCCCCAGCATTTT.

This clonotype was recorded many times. In DNA, the CDR3 is TGTGCCAGCGAGGACAGGGGGACTGAAGCTTTCTTT. This sequence encodes CASEDRGTEAFF. V is TRBV28 and J is TRBJ1-1, with 10 bases aligning to TRBD1. Germline values: CDR1 MDHEN, CDR2 SYDVKM. The V and J ends lost 8 bases and 5 bases, in that order; junction bases with no gene match: 2. The CDR3 sequence is 12 residues long.

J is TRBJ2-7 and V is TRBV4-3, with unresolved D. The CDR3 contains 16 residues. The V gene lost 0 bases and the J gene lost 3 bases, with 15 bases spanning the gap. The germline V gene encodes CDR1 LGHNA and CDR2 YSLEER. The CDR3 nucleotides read TGCGCCAGCAGCCAAGATATCCGGGTGGCTGTCTACGAGCAGTACTTC. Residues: CASSQDIRVAVYEQYF.

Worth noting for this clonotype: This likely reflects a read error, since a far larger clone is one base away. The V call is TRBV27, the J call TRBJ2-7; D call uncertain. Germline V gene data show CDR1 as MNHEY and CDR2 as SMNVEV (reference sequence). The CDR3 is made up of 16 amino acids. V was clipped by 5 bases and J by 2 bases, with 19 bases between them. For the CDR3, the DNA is TGTGCCAGCAGTGGGCCGGGCGGAGCCAAGGCCTACGAGCAGTACTTC. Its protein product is CASSGPGGAKAYEQYF.